In this sample, the clone carrying this TCR beta chain turned up many times. Its specificity is not known. Extraction of total RNA was performed on unfractionated whole blood. Trimming removed 4 bases from V and 1 base from J, with 6 bases in between. Germline CDR1 is SQVTM and CDR2 is ANQGSEA. This CDR3 comprises 12 residues. This specimen belongs to a study of human T cells and chemical hapten exposure. Study as a whole: Per-sample variation in TCR yield stemmed mainly from small pooled library volume differences. Findings and caveats of the study: After DPC sensitization, TCRs above 1 in 1000 frequency showed no change.

Individual cDNA molecules each carried unique molecular identifiers attached by the library. One entry per CDR3 protein, called by TCRdb with MiXCR from the 5' RACE reads. The profile covers roughly 81,000 distinct CDR3 sequences, with 6.5% to 8.5% appearing a single time and under 3% taken by the ten largest. The V gene is TRBV29-1, the J gene TRBJ2-3, with unresolved D. The TCR sequence derives from a male donor in good health. CDR3: CSVVTGTDTQYF. The CDR3 coding sequence is TGCAGCGTTGTCACAGGCACAGATACGCAGTATTTT.